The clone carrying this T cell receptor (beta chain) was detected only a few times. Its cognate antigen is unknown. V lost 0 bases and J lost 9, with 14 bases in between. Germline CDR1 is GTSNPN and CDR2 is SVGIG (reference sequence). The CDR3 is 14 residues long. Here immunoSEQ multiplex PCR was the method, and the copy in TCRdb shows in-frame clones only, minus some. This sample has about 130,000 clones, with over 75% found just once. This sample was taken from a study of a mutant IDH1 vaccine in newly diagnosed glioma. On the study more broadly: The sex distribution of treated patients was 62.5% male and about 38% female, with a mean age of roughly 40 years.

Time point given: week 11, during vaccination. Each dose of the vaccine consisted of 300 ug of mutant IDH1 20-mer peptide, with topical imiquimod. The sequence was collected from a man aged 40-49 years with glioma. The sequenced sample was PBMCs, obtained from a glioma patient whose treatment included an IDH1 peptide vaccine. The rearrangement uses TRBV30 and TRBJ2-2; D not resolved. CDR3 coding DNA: TGTGCCTGGAGTGTCGGGTTGCTGGGCCGGGAGCTGTTTTTT. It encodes CAWSVGLLGRELFF.